Presented here are 22 T cell receptor beta chains from one specimen sequenced in a study of regulatory T cells in long-lasting Graves disease. Time point in this sample: newly diagnosed GD, antithyroid drugs for less than 3 months. PBMC RNA served as the TCR library source. Arm-PCR of CDR3 regions and iRepertoire HTBI primers were used to build TCR beta libraries. TCRdb passed the multiplex PCR reads through MiXCR, listing each CDR3 protein once. Seen here are under 300,000 distinct CDR3 sequences, just over 20% observed once, and the top ten hold approximately 15%. Here the sequenced sample was peripheral blood mononuclear cells (PBMCs), taken at new diagnosis, from a patient treated with antithyroid drugs. All receptors derive from a female donor with Graves disease.

This clonotype has a count of ten or more. This chain connects TRBV11-2 to TRBJ2-7; D is possibly TRBD1 or TRBD2 (6 bases each). This CDR3 is 14 amino acids long. The germline V and J ends were trimmed by 5 bases and 2 bases, with 13 bases remaining between them. Germline CDR1 SGHAT, CDR2 FQNNGV. The CDR3 here is CASSAGGGTYEQYF. The DNA for the CDR3 is TGTGCCAGCAGCGCCGGAGGGGGGACCTACGAGCAGTACTTC.

This clonotype has a count of ten or more. The chain couples TRBV28 to TRBJ2-6; 7 bases match TRBD1. V shed 5 bases, J shed 0 bases, and the junction held 19 bases outside the gene matches. The CDR3 is 21 residues long. CDR1 MDHEN and CDR2 SYDVKM come from the germline V gene. CDR3 sequence: CASSPVVGGQIFLSGANVLTF. CDR3 nucleotide sequence: TGTGCCAGCAGTCCGGTTGTAGGGGGACAGATTTTTCTCTCTGGGGCCAACGTCCTGACTTTC.

This clonotype has ten or more counts. The chain links TRBV4-1 to TRBJ1-4, with D perhaps matching TRBD1 (6 bases). Looked up from germline, CDR1 is MGHRA and CDR2 is YSYEKL. The CDR3 totals 16 residues. V was shortened by 0 bases and J by 7 bases, with 15 bases between the two germline ends. CDR3 nucleotides: TGCGCCAGCAGCCAAGAAGTGGGGGGGCGCGGTGAAAAACTGTTTTTT. Its translation: CASSQEVGGRGEKLFF.

This chain connects TRBV4-1 to TRBJ2-1; 10 bases are shared with TRBD2. The CDR3 is made up of 17 amino acids. Germline V lookup: CDR1 MGHRA, CDR2 YSYEKL. Unmatched junction bases numbered 9, after V lost 3 bases and J lost 4 bases. CDR3 nucleotide sequence: TGCGCCAGCAGCCACCGGCGACTAGCGGGCGGTTACAATGAGCAGTTCTTC. Its translation: CASSHRRLAGGYNEQFF.

Ten or more counts support this clonotype. This chain links TRBV3-1 with TRBJ2-7, with D perhaps TRBD1 (6 bases). Trimming shortened V by 1 base and J by 4 bases, and 11 bases separated the two germline ends. The CDR3 consists of 14 residues. Germline CDR1 is LGHDT and CDR2 is YNNKEL (reference sequence). The chain's CDR3 is CASSQGGHRYEQYF. The CDR3 DNA sequence: TGTGCCAGCAGCCAAGGGGGACACCGATACGAGCAGTACTTC.

This clonotype was observed a few times. The J gene is TRBJ2-7, the V gene TRBV6-1; 9 bases are a match to TRBD1. V gave up 5 bases and J gave up 2 bases; unmatched junction bases: 10. The CDR3 contains 16 residues. CDR1 is MNHNS and CDR2 is SASEGT in the germline V gene. This CDR3 is CASSLIPGQGTYEQYF. The CDR3 region has the DNA TGTGCCAGCAGTCTCATACCGGGACAGGGTACCTACGAGCAGTACTTC.

Turning to this clonotype: This sequence may be a read error, since a much larger clone differs from it by one base. This chain links TRBV5-6 with TRBJ1-5, with 8 bases fitting TRBD1. Germline-derived CDR1 and CDR2 are SGHDT and YYEEEE. J gave up 7 bases and V 4 bases, and 10 bases lay outside the gene matches. This CDR3 is 15 amino acids long. DNA for the CDR3: TGTGCCAGCAGCGCCCGGGACAGGAGTCTGCAGCCCCAGCATTTT. Amino acids: CASSARDRSLQPQHF. Full variable domain (outside the CDR3, taken from reference TRBV5-6 and TRBJ1-5): DAGVTQSPTHLIKTRGQQVTLRCSPKSGHDTVSWYQQALGQGPQFIFQYYEEEERQRGNFPDRFSGHQFPNYSSELNVNALLLGDSALYLCASSARDRSLQPQHFGDGTRLSIL.

Ten or more counts support this clonotype. This sequence joins TRBV5-1 and TRBJ1-4, with 12 bases that match TRBD1. Germline loops: CDR1 SGHRS, CDR2 YFSETQ. The CDR3 spans 15 residues. V dropped 0 bases and J dropped 7; count of bases not matched to a gene: 1. The CDR3 is CASSLAGQGAEKLFF. CDR3 coding DNA: TGCGCCAGCAGCTTGGCGGGACAGGGGGCTGAAAAACTGTTTTTT.

CDR3 amino acids: CASSRHPGPQNVLTF. The CDR3 nucleotides are TGTGCCAGCAGCCGCCACCCGGGACCCCAAAACGTCCTGACTTTC. The rearrangement links TRBV7-9 to TRBJ2-6; possibly TRBD1 or TRBD2 for D (5 bases each). With 5 bases removed from V and 10 bases from J, the gap between germline ends came to 18 bases. This CDR3 contains 15 residues. CDR1 and CDR2 (germline): SEHNR, FQNEAQ (reference sequence). The whole variable domain, filled in from reference TRBV7-9 and TRBJ2-6, reads DTGVSQNPRHKITKRGQNVTFRCDPISEHNRLYWYRQTLGQGPEFLTYFQNEAQLEKSRLLSDRFSAERPKGSFSTLEIQRTEQGDSAMYLCASSRHPGPQNVLTFGAGSRLTVL.

On this clonotype itself: The CDR3 does not close with the conserved phenylalanine or tryptophan, likely indicating a read error. The chain combines TRBV6-2 or TRBV6-3 with TRBJ2-6, with 7 bases that match TRBD2. V lost 5 bases and J lost 4; bases outside the gene matches: 11. Germline CDR1 and CDR2: MNHEY and SVGEGT. The CDR3 is 17 amino acids. In DNA form, the CDR3 reads TGTGCCAGCAGTGACCGGGACCGGGAGGCCGGGGCCAACGTCCTGACTCTC. This encodes CASSDRDREAGANVLTL.

In this sample, this clonotype turned up many times. This rearrangement joins TRBV7-2 to TRBJ1-5, with D uncertain. The CDR3 is 11 amino acids. V was cut by 1 base and J by 9 bases, with 4 bases left in between. Germline CDR1 reads SGHTA; CDR2 reads FQGNSA. This CDR3 is CASSLDGPQHF. Written as DNA, the CDR3 is TGTGCCAGCAGCTTAGATGGGCCCCAGCATTTT. Full variable domain (rest looked up from reference TRBV7-2 and TRBJ1-5): GAGVSQSPSNKVTEKGKDVELRCDPISGHTALYWYRQSLGQGLEFLIYFQGNSAPDKSGLPSDRFSAERTGGSVSTLTIQRTQQEDSAVYLCASSLDGPQHFGDGTRLSIL.

The rearrangement joins TRBV20-1 to TRBJ1-3; D gene uncertain. Trimming shortened V by 3 bases and J by 4 bases, and 16 bases separated the two germline ends. The CDR3 has 15 amino acids. CDR1 and CDR2 (germline): DFQATT, SNEGSKA (reference sequence). CDR3 sequence reads: CSARDPFGGGNTIYF. The CDR3 nucleotides are TGCAGTGCTAGGGACCCTTTTGGAGGGGGAAACACCATATATTTT.

Concerning this clonotype: A much bigger clone sits one base away, suggesting this may be a read error. V is TRBV10-1 and J is TRBJ2-5; either TRBD1 or TRBD2 may fit D (5 bases each). Trimming left V 7 bases short and J 4 bases short, with 13 bases between. Germline loops: CDR1 WNHNN, CDR2 SYGVQD (reference sequence). The CDR3 sequence is 13 residues long. The chain's CDR3 is CASTRGPGETQYF. The CDR3 DNA sequence: TGCGCCAGCACCCGGGGCCCCGGAGAGACCCAGTACTTC.

In its sample, this clonotype was seen a few times. This sequence joins TRBV6-1 and TRBJ1-5; D is undetermined. The germline V gene has CDR1 MNHNS and CDR2 SASEGT. The germline V and J ends were trimmed by 4 bases and 5 bases, with 6 bases remaining between them. This CDR3 contains 12 residues. This chain's CDR3 is CASSGRDQPQHF. The CDR3 bases are TGTGCCAGCAGTGGCCGTGATCAGCCCCAGCATTTT.

Notes on this clonotype: This sequence is one base from a far larger clone and is likely a read error. This chain joins TRBV11-2 and TRBJ2-7; possible D gene TRBD2, 5 bases. This CDR3 is 15 amino acids long. The germline V gene has CDR1 SGHAT and CDR2 FQNNGV. The chain's CDR3 is CACSSSTPGTYEQYF. The DNA of the CDR3 is TGTGCCTGCAGCTCCTCAACACCCGGGACCTACGAGCAGTACTTC.

This clonotype came up many times. The CDR3, as DNA: TGTGCCAGCAGCTTAGGTAACGGTGAACAGTACTTC. Its translation is CASSLGNGEQYF. The genes are TRBV11-2 and TRBJ2-7; no clear D gene. CDR3 length: 12 residues. Trimming removed 1 base at V and 10 bases at J, with 11 bases between. Per the germline V gene, CDR1 is SGHAT and CDR2 is FQNNGV.

In regard to this clonotype: A single base is all that separates this from a far larger clone, so a read error is likely. This chain uses TRBV5-1 with TRBJ2-5; D is possibly TRBD1 or TRBD2 (5 bases each). V lost 2 bases, J lost 11 bases, and 25 bases lay in between. This CDR3 spans 16 amino acids. Germline lookup yields CDR1 SGHRS and CDR2 YFSETQ. CDR3 in amino acids: CASSFLWGSSYNEQYF. DNA of the CDR3: TGCGCCAGCAGCTTTCTATGGGGGAGCTCCTACAATGAGCAGTACTTC.

This clonotype was seen ten or more times. The CDR3: CASSRLAGDPGEQFF. CDR3 coding DNA: TGTGCCAGCTCACGACTAGCGGGAGACCCGGGAGAGCAGTTCTTC. The V and J genes are TRBV18 and TRBJ2-1, with 12 nucleotides matching TRBD2. Germline V gene lookup returns CDR1 KGHSH and CDR2 LQKENI. The CDR3 spans 15 residues. V trimming: 4 bases; J trimming: 10 bases; junction bases outside the gene matches: 8.

This clonotype came up many times. The chain uses TRBV12-3 or TRBV12-4 and TRBJ2-4, with D unresolved. CDR3 length equals 15 residues. Trimming left V 1 base short and J 1 base short, with 8 bases between. This CDR3 is CASSLGGPAKNIQYF. The CDR3 bases are TGTGCCAGCAGTTTAGGGGGTCCGGCCAAAAACATTCAGTACTTC.

DNA for the CDR3: TGCGCCAGCAGCTCGGGGGCAGGGGCGGGGGCAGATACGCAGTATTTT. Its translation is CASSSGAGAGADTQYF. The chain links TRBV5-1 to TRBJ2-3; TRBD2 is a possible D gene (7 bases). Per germline, CDR1 SGHRS and CDR2 YFSETQ. The CDR3 totals 16 residues. The V and J ends lost 3 bases and 4 bases respectively, with 18 bases between them.

There are many counts of this clonotype. The chain joins TRBV7-8 to TRBJ1-1; possible D gene TRBD1, 5 bases. There are 16 residues in the CDR3. The V end was cut by 7 bases, the J end by 0 bases, with 18 bases between. Germline CDR1 is SGHVS and CDR2 is FQNEAQ. The CDR3 nucleotides are TGTGCCAGCACCTCGATGTTTGGGACCATGAACACTGAAGCTTTCTTT. Protein sequence: CASTSMFGTMNTEAFF.

The table lists this clonotype with a few counts. The J gene is TRBJ2-5, the V gene TRBV9; 9 bases line up with TRBD2. The junction had 11 bases not matched to a gene; V was cut back by 3 bases and J by 5 bases. Germline V gene sequence: CDR1 SGDLS, CDR2 YYNGEE. The CDR3 extends over 16 amino acids. The chain's CDR3 is CASSASGAGGSETQYF. The CDR3, as DNA: TGTGCCAGCAGCGCCTCTGGAGCGGGAGGCTCGGAGACCCAGTACTTC.